This TCR beta chain came from a study of blood T cells in healthy people across ages. J gave up 2 bases and V 4 bases, and 13 bases lay outside the gene matches. There are 17 residues in the CDR3. Germline loops: CDR1 SGHRS, CDR2 YFSETQ. Per individual sample, total RNA of at least 6 micrograms was extracted. Notes on the study in general: In long-lived donors, naive CD4+ cell counts and diversity exceeded those of aged donors.

Primers used in a second PCR of roughly 6 to 12 cycles were a sample-barcoded 5' primer and a J-beta primer mix. TCRdb ran MiXCR on the 5' RACE reads and lists one entry per CDR3 protein. The table has over a million distinct CDR3 sequences, approximately 39% seen once. This clonotype was found a few times. What it binds is not known. The sequence was collected from a woman aged 18-30 years in good health. The sequencing input was blood. The chain joins TRBV5-1 to TRBJ2-3; 7 bases map to TRBD1. The CDR3 bases are TGCGCCAGCAGCGGAACCACAGGGGATCGATACACAGATACGCAGTATTTT. Translation gives CASSGTTGDRYTDTQYF.